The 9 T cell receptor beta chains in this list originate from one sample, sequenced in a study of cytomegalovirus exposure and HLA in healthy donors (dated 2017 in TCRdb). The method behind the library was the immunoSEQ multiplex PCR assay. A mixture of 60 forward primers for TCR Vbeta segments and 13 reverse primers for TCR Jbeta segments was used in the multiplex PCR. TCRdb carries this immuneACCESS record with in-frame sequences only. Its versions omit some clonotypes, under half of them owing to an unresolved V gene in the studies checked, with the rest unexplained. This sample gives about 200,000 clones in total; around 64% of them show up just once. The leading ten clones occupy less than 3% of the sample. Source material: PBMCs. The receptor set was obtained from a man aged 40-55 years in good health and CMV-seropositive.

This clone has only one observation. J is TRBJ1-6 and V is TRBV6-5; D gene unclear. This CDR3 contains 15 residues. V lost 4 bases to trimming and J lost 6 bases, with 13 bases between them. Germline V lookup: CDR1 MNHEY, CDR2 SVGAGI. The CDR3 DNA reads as TGTGCCAGCAGTTCCCTAGGACTCTTTAATTCACCCCTCCACTTT. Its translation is CASSSLGLFNSPLHF.

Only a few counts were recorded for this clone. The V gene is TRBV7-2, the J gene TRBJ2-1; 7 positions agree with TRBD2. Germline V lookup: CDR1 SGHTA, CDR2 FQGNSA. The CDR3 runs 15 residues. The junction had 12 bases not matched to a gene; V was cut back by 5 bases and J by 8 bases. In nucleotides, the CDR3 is TGTGCCAGCAGCCCCTCCTCGACTAGCAGCGATGAGCAGTTCTTC. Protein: CASSPSSTSSDEQFF.

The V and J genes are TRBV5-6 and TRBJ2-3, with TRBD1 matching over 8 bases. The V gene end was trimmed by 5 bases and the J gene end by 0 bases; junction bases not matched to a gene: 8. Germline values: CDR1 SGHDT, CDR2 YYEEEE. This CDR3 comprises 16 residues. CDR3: CASRADRVSSTDTQYF. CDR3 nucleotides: TGTGCCAGCAGGGCGGACAGGGTGTCTAGCACAGATACGCAGTATTTT.

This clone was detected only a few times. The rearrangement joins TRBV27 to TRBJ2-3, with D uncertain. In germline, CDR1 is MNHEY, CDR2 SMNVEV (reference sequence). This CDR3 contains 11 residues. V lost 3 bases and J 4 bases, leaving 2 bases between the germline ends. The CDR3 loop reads CASSFADTQYF. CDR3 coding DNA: TGTGCCAGCAGTTTCGCAGATACGCAGTATTTT.

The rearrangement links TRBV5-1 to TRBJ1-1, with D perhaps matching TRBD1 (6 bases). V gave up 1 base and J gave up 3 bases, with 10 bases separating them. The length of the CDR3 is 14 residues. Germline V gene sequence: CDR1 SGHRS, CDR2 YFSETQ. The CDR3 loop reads CASSLWGQDTEAFF. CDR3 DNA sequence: TGCGCCAGCAGCTTGTGGGGGCAGGACACTGAAGCTTTCTTT.

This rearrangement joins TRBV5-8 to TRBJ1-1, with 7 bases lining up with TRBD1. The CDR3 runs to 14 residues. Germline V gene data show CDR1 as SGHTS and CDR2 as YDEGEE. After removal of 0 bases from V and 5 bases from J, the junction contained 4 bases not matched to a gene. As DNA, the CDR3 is TGTGCCAGCAGCTTGGTACCCAGGGGGACTGAAGCTTTCTTT. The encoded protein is CASSLVPRGTEAFF.

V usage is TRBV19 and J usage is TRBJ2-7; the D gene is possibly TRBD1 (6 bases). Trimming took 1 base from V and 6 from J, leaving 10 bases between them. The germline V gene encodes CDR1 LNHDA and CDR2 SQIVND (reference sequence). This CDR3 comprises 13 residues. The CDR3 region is CASSIGQVGEQYF. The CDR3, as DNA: TGTGCCAGTAGTATAGGACAGGTCGGCGAGCAGTACTTC. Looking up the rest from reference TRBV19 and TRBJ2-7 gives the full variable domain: DGGITQSPKYLFRKEGQNVTLSCEQNLNHDAMYWYRQDPGQGLRLIYYSQIVNDFQKGDIAEGYSVSREKKESFPLTVTSAQKNPTAFYLCASSIGQVGEQYFGPGTRLTVT.

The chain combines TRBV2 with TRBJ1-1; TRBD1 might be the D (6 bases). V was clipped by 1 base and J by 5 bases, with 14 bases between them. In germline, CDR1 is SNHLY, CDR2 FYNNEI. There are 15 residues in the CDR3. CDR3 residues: CASSEGRGAGTEAFF. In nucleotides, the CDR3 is TGTGCCAGCAGTGAAGGCAGGGGCGCAGGGACTGAAGCTTTCTTT.

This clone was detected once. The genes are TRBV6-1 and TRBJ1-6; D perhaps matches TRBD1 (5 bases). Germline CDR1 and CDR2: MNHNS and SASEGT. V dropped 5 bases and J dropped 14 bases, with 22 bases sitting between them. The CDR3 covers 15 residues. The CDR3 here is CASSPGDSSIAALHF. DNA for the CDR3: TGTGCCAGCAGTCCCGGGGACTCTTCGATTGCGGCCCTCCACTTT.